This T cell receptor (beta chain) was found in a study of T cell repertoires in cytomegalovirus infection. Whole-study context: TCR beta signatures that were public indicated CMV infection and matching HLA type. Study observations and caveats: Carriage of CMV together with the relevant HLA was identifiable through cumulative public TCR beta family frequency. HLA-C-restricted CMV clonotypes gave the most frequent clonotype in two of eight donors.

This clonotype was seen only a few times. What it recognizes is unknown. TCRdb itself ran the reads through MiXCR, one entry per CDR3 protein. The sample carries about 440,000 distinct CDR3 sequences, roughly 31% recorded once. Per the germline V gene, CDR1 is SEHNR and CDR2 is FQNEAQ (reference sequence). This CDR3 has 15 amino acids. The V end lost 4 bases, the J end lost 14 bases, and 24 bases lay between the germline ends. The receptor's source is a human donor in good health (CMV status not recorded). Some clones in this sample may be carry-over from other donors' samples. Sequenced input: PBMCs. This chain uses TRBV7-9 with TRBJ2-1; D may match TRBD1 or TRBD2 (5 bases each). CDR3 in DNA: TGTGCCAGCAGCTCCCCCCCTACGGGACCCCTGTGGGAGTTCTTC. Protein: CASSSPPTGPLWEFF.